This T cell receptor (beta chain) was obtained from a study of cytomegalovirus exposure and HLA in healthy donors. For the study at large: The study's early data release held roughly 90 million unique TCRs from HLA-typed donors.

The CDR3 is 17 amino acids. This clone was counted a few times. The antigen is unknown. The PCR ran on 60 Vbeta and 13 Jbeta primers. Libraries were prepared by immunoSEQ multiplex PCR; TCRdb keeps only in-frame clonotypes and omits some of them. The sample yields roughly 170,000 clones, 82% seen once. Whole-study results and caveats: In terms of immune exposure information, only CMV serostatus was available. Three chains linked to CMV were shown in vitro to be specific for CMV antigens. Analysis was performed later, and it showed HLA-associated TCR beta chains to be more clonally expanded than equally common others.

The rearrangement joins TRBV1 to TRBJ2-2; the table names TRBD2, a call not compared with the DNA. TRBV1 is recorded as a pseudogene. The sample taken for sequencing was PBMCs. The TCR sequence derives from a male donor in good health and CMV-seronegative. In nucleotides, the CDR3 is TGCACCAGCAGCCAAGACTTGCGAGGGCGGAACACCGGGGAGCTGTTTTTT. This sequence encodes CTSSQDLRGRNTGELFF.